A single sample gave rise to the 9 T cell receptor beta chains below, sequenced in a study of persistence of HIV-infected CD4 T cells. This nonspecific control used anti-CD3/anti-CD28 bead stimulation of CD4+ T cells. Sorting selected CD4+ T cells upregulating both CD40 ligand and CD69. The libraries were made with immunoSEQ version 4 in survey mode. Assay: immunoSEQ multiplex PCR; the TCRdb copy retains only in-frame clones and omits some. The sample lists some 49,000 clones, approximately 90% seen once, with 3% to 3.5% in the top ten. No antigen has been identified for these receptors. Source: CD4+ T cells sorted from PBMCs after roughly 18-hour stimulation, taken from a patient who received antiretroviral therapy. Receptors originate from an adult woman with HIV who was CMV-seropositive.

The rearrangement joins TRBV19 to TRBJ1-1; 10 nucleotides agree with TRBD1. Per the germline V gene, CDR1 is LNHDA and CDR2 is SQIVND (reference sequence). V was pared by 8 bases and J by 0 bases, with 6 bases of the junction left unmatched. CDR3 length: 15 residues. The CDR3 coding sequence is TGTGCCAGTGGACAGGGGGGAGACGTGAACACTGAAGCTTTCTTT. Encoded protein: CASGQGGDVNTEAFF.

The chain carries TRBV28 and TRBJ2-5; 8 nucleotides align to TRBD1. Germline CDR1 MDHEN, CDR2 SYDVKM. CDR3 size: 15 residues. With V trimmed by 6 bases and J by 5 bases, 11 bases remained unmatched. The CDR3 sequence: CASSPAGGSGETQYF. The CDR3 region has the DNA TGTGCCAGCAGCCCCGCAGGGGGCAGCGGGGAGACCCAGTACTTC. Supplemented by reference TRBV28 and TRBJ2-5, the full variable domain reads DVKVTQSSRYLVKRTGEKVFLECVQDMDHENMFWYRQDPGLGLRLIYFSYDVKMKEKGDIPEGYSVSREKKERFSLILESASTNQTSMYLCASSPAGGSGETQYFGPGTRLLVL.

The V and J genes are TRBV3-1 (or the pseudogene TRBV3-2) and TRBJ2-5; no clear D. Germline values: CDR1 LGHDT, CDR2 YNNKEL (reference sequence). The CDR3 consists of 12 residues. V lost 4 bases and J 5 bases, leaving 8 bases between the germline ends. CDR3 protein: CASSPSHETQYF. The CDR3 region has the DNA TGTGCCAGCAGCCCCAGTCATGAGACCCAGTACTTC.

The gene calls are TRBV24-1 and TRBJ1-1; tentatively, D is TRBD1 (5 bases). From germline, CDR1 is KGHDR and CDR2 SFDVKD. The CDR3 has 15 residues. The V end was cut by 3 bases, the J end by 1 base, with 11 bases between. The CDR3 loop reads CATSDPGTGNTEAFF. CDR3 DNA sequence: TGTGCCACCAGTGATCCCGGGACGGGGAACACTGAAGCTTTCTTT.

The chain employs TRBV7-2 and TRBJ2-7; TRBD1 aligns across 9 bases. Germline-derived CDR1 and CDR2 are SGHTA and FQGNSA. V lost 5 bases to trimming and J lost 5 bases; unmatched junction nucleotides: 10. The CDR3 length is 15 residues. The CDR3 is CASSPNRGRTNEQYF. Written as DNA, the CDR3 is TGTGCCAGCAGCCCTAACAGGGGGCGCACAAACGAGCAGTACTTC.

This chain connects TRBV27 to TRBJ1-1; 7 bases are shared with TRBD1. The junction had 8 bases not matched to a gene; V was cut back by 4 bases and J by 0 bases. CDR3 length: 16 residues. The germline V gene has CDR1 MNHEY and CDR2 SMNVEV (reference sequence). CDR3 sequence (DNA): TGTGCCAGCAGTTCAGACAGGGTGAACTTGAACACTGAAGCTTTCTTT. Protein product: CASSSDRVNLNTEAFF.

V is TRBV27 and J is TRBJ1-2; D gene uncertain. With 3 bases removed from V and 4 bases from J, the gap between germline ends came to 12 bases. Germline-derived CDR1 and CDR2 are MNHEY and SMNVEV (reference sequence). This CDR3 has 14 residues. The CDR3 nucleotides read TGTGCCAGCAGTTTCGGGCAGGTCCTCTATGGCTACACCTTC. Translation gives CASSFGQVLYGYTF.

The chain combines TRBV7-2 with TRBJ1-4; D unresolved. Trimming took 1 base from V and 10 from J, leaving 10 bases between them. Germline V gene sequence: CDR1 SGHTA, CDR2 FQGNSA. There are 13 residues in the CDR3. The CDR3 loop is CASSLGGNRKLFF. In DNA, the CDR3 is TGTGCCAGCAGCTTAGGGGGAAATAGAAAACTGTTTTTT.

In this sample, this clone turned up once. The V gene is TRBV28, the J gene TRBJ1-4, with no clear D. Deletions cut 3 bases from V and 7 bases from J, with 3 bases between. The CDR3 has 11 amino acids. Germline V CDR1 and CDR2: MDHEN, SYDVKM. The CDR3 here is CASSLVEKLFF. The CDR3 nucleotides are TGTGCCAGCAGTTTGGTTGAAAAACTGTTTTTT.